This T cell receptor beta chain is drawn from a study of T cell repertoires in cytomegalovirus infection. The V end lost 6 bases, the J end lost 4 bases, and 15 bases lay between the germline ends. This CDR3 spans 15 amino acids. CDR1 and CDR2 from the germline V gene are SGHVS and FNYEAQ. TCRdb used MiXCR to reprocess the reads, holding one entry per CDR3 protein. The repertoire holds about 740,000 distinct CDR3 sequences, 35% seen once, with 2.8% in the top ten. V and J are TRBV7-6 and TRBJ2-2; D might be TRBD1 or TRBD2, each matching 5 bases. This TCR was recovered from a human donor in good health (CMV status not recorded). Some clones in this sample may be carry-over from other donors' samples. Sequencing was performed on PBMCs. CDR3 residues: CASRDGWGITGELFF. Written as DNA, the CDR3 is TGTGCCAGCAGAGACGGGTGGGGGATCACCGGGGAGCTGTTTTTT.